This T cell receptor (beta chain) emerged from a study of CD8 T cell repertoires and HIV-1 epitope variants. Background on the study: Twenty-five autologous and known Gag and Nef epitope variant peptides each stimulated T cells separately. Control wells had CMV/EBV/flu peptides, negative Ebola AY9, or no peptide.

Study results and caveats: Nef KF9 drew several clonotypes and HW9 one, without TAALDMSHF responses.

For this clone: No antigen is known for it.

The length of the CDR3 is 14 residues. The V gene lost 0 bases and the J gene lost 7 bases, with 10 bases spanning the gap. Germline V gene data show CDR1 as SGHRS and CDR2 as YFSETQ. Survey-depth immunoSEQ sequencing covered TCR beta CDR3 regions. The repertoire was sequenced with immunoSEQ multiplex PCR; TCRdb's copy has only in-frame clones and lacks some. The profile shows thousands of clones, roughly two thirds of them singletons. Sequenced: cultured CD8+ T cells derived from PBMCs. The chain has TRBV5-1 and TRBJ2-2, with D hard to call. This TCR derives from a male donor with HIV. The CDR3 coding sequence is TGCGCCAGCAGCTTGGGAGTTATCATCGGGGAGCTGTTTTTT. Amino acid sequence: CASSLGVIIGELFF.